The rows below give T cell receptor beta chains drawn from one sample of a study of cytomegalovirus exposure and HLA in healthy donors. Data came from immunoSEQ multiplex PCR; TCRdb stores just in-frame clones and leaves some out. The table lists roughly 290,000 clones, around 80% of them singletons. The material sequenced was PBMCs. The receptor set was obtained from a girl aged 2 to 9 in good health and CMV-seronegative. CDR3s include the opening cysteine and the closing phenylalanine or tryptophan. Fields, in order: clone size, J gene, V gene, D gene, CDR3 protein, CDR3 DNA. D genes are given only for firm matches. Clone size appears in some rows only: once, few, many, or a class for an expanded clone.

>.|TRBJ1-5|TRBV28|.
CASSLWGGGNQPQHF
TGTGCCAGCAGCCTTTGGGGGGGCGGCAATCAGCCCCAGCATTTT
>.|TRBJ2-1|TRBV7-6|TRBD2
CASSGSRTSVPEQFF
TGTGCCAGCAGCGGAAGTCGGACTAGCGTTCCTGAGCAGTTCTTC
>.|TRBJ1-1|TRBV19|TRBD1
CASSEFGQGNAAFF
TGTGCCAGTAGTGAGTTCGGACAGGGGAATGCGGCTTTCTTT
>.|TRBJ2-7|TRBV9|TRBD2
CASGGVPPSYEQYF
TGTGCCAGTGGGGGGGTCCCTCCTTCCTACGAGCAGTACTTC
>few|TRBJ1-2|TRBV9|TRBD1
CASSVAGGASSYGYTF
TGTGCCAGCAGCGTCGCAGGGGGCGCGTCTTCGTATGGCTACACCTTC
>few|TRBJ1-2|TRBV25-1|TRBD1
CASSEYPNRGNGYTF
TGTGCCAGCAGTGAATATCCTAACAGGGGAAATGGCTACACCTTC
>.|TRBJ2-7|TRBV7-2|.
CASSFRGREQYF
TGTGCCAGCAGCTTCAGGGGCCGCGAGCAGTACTTC
>.|TRBJ1-5|TRBV5-1|.
CANRCTQVPNQPQHF
TGCGCCAACCGATGTACCCAGGTTCCCAATCAGCCCCAGCATTTT
>once|TRBJ2-3|TRBV9|TRBD2
CASSPAGGATDTQYF
TGTGCCAGCAGCCCGGCGGGGGGAGCAACAGATACGCAGTATTTT
>.|TRBJ2-5|TRBV11-2|TRBD2
CASRRLAGAQETQYF
TGTGCCAGCAGGCGACTAGCGGGAGCCCAAGAGACCCAGTACTTC
>.|TRBJ1-1|TRBV29-1|.
CSVDGVGGRTEAFF
TGCAGCGTTGATGGGGTGGGGGGGCGGACTGAAGCTTTCTTT
>few|TRBJ1-6|TRBV28|.
CASSLGSQEVSPLHF
TGTGCCAGCAGTTTAGGTTCCCAGGAAGTTTCACCCCTCCACTTT
>.|TRBJ2-3|TRBV4-1|.
CASSQDSGTGNTQYF
TGCGCCAGCAGCCAAGATTCGGGAACAGGGAATACGCAGTATTTT
>.|TRBJ1-6|TRBV11-2|.
CASSFSADSPLHF
TGTGCCAGCAGCTTCTCCGCGGATTCACCCCTCCACTTT
>.|TRBJ2-7|TRBV29-1|TRBD2
CSVLLAGPGAEQYF
TGCAGCGTCCTACTAGCGGGACCCGGGGCCGAGCAGTACTTC